This T cell receptor beta chain was retrieved from a study of shared clonotypes between healthy human individuals. General study results and limits: Depth was large, yet rarefaction showed that sorted-subset sequencing was incomplete.

The length of the CDR3 is 15 residues. Trimming took 0 bases from V and 4 from J, leaving 11 bases between them. Germline V lookup: CDR1 SGHRS, CDR2 YFSETQ. Negatively enriched CD4+ T cells were divided by CD45RA into naive and memory. Assay used: immunoSEQ multiplex PCR; TCRdb lists only in-frame clones, some missing. The repertoire holds 2 million to 2.5 million clones, with 90% to 95% as singletons. Comment on this clone: Its antigen is as yet unknown.

The sample was naive CD4+ T cells from PBMCs. Subset defined: CD45RA+ positively selected. The sequence derives from a man aged 18 to 29 in good health. Some clones in this sample may be carry-over from other donors' samples. The J gene is TRBJ1-3, the V gene TRBV5-1; D is unclear. The CDR3 sequence: CASSLAVGIGNTIYF. CDR3 coding DNA: TGCGCCAGCAGCTTGGCCGTGGGAATCGGAAACACCATATATTTT.